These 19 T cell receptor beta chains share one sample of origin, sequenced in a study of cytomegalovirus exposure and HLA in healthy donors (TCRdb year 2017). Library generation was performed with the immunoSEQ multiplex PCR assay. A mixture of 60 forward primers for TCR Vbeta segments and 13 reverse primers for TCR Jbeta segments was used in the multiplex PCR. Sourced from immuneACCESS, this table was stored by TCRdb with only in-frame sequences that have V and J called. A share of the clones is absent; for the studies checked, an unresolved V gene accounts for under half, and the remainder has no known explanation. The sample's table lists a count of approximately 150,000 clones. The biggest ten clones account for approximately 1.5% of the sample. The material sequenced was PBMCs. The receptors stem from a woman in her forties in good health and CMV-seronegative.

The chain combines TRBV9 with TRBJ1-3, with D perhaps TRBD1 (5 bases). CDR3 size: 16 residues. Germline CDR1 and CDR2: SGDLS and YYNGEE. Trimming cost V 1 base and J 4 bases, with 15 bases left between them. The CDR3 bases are TGTGCCAGCAGCGTAAGTCCCAGGGCGCGGGGAAACACCATATATTTT. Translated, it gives CASSVSPRARGNTIYF.

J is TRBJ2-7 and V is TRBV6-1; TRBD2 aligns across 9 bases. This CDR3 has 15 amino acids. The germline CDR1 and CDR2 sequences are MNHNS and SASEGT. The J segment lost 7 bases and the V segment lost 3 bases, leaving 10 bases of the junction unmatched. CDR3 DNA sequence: TGTGCCAGCAGTGATGGCGGGGGGGTAAAGTGGGAGCAGTACTTC. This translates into CASSDGGGVKWEQYF.

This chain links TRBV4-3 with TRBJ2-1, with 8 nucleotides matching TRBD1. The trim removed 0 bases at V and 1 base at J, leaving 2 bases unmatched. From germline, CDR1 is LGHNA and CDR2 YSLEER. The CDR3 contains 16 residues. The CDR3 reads CASSQDTGGSYNEQFF. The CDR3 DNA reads TGCGCCAGCAGCCAAGATACAGGGGGATCCTACAATGAGCAGTTCTTC.

The CDR3 spells CATSGSSGEQPQHF. Written as DNA, the CDR3 is TGTGCCACCAGCGGTAGCTCCGGAGAACAGCCCCAGCATTTT. The chain links TRBV15 to TRBJ1-5; D is unresolved. The CDR3 spans 14 residues. Trimming took off 5 bases at V and 7 bases at J, with 15 bases between the two ends. CDR1 and CDR2 (germline): LNHNV, YYDKDF (reference sequence).

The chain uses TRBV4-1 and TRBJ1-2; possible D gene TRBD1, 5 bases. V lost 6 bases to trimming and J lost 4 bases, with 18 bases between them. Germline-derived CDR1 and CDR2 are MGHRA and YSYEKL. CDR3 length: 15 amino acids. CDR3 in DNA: TGCGCCAGCAGTCCGGCCCAGGGTAGCATCTATGGCTACACCTTC. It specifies CASSPAQGSIYGYTF.

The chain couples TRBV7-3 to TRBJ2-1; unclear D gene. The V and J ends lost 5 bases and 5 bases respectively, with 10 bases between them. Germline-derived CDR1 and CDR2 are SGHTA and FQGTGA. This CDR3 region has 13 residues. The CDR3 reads CASSPRANNEQFF. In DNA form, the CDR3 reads TGTGCCAGCAGCCCCCGCGCCAACAATGAGCAGTTCTTC.

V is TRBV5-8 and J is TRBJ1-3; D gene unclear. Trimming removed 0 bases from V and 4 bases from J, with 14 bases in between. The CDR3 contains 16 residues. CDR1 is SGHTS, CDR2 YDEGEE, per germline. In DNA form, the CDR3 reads TGTGCCAGCAGCTTGGGTACGGTCGCGCGAGGAAACACCATATATTTT. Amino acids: CASSLGTVARGNTIYF. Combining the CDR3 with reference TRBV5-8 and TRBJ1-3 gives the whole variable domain EAGVTQSPTHLIKTRGQQATLRCSPISGHTSVYWYQQALGLGLQFLLWYDEGEERNRGNFPPRFSGRQFPNYSSELNVNALELEDSALYLCASSLGTVARGNTIYFGEGSWLTVV.

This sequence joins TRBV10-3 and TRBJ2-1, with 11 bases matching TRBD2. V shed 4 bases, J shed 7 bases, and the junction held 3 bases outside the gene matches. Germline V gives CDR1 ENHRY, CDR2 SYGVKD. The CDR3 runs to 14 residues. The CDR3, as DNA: TGTGCCATCAGTGCAGGACTAGCGGGTAATGAGCAGTTCTTC. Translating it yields CAISAGLAGNEQFF.

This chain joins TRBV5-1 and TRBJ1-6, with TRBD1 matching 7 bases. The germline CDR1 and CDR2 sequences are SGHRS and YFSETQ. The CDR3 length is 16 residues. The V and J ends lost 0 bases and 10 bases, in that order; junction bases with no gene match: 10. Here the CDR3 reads CASSLDGTENGSPLHF. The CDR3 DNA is TGCGCCAGCAGCTTGGACGGGACAGAAAATGGCTCACCCCTCCACTTT.

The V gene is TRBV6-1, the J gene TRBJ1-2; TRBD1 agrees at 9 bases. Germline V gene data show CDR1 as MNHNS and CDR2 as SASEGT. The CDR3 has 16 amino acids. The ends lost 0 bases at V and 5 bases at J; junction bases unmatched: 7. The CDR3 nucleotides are TGTGCCAGCAGTGAAGCAAGGACAGGGGTGGAGTATGGCTACACCTTC. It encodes CASSEARTGVEYGYTF.

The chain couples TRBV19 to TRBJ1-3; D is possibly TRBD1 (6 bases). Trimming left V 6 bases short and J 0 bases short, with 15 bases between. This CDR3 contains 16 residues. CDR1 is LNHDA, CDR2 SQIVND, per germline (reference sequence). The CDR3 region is CASRTLEGGSGNTIYF. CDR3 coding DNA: TGTGCCAGTAGGACCCTTGAAGGGGGCTCTGGAAACACCATATATTTT.

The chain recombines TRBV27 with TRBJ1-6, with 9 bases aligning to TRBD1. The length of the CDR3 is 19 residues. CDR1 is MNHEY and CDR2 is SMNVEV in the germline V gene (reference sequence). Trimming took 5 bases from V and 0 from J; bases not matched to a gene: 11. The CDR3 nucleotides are TGTGCCAGCAGTCTACGGGGGACAGGGATAAGCTCCTATAATTCACCCCTCCACTTT. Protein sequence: CASSLRGTGISSYNSPLHF.

CDR3 region: CAIGQQGRWAEAFF. The CDR3 DNA reads TGTGCCATCGGCCAACAGGGCCGGTGGGCTGAAGCTTTCTTT. The chain employs TRBV10-3 and TRBJ1-1; D might be TRBD1 (6 bases). The CDR3 has 14 residues. Per germline, CDR1 ENHRY and CDR2 SYGVKD. V lost 8 bases and J 6 bases, leaving 19 bases between the germline ends.

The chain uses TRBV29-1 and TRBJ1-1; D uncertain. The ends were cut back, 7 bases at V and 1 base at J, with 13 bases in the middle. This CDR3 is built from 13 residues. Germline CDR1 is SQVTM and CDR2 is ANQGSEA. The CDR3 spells CSGFSNPNTEAFF. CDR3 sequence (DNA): TGCAGCGGGTTCAGTAACCCGAACACTGAAGCTTTCTTT.

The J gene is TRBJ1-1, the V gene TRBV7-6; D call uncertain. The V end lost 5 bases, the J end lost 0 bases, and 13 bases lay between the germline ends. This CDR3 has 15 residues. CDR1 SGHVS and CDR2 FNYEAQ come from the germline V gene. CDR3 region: CASSLLSEMNTEAFF. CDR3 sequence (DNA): TGTGCCAGCAGCCTCCTGAGCGAAATGAACACTGAAGCTTTCTTT. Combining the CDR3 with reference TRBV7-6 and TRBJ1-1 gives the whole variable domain GAGVSQSPRYKVTKRGQDVALRCDPISGHVSLYWYRQALGQGPEFLTYFNYEAQQDKSGLPNDRFSAERPEGSISTLTIQRTEQRDSAMYRCASSLLSEMNTEAFFGQGTRLTVV.

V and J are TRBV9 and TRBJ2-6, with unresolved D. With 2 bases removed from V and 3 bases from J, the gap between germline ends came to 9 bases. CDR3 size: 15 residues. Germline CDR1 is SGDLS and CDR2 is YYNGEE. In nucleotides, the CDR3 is TGTGCCAGCAGCGTCAGGCTACGTGGGGCCAACGTCCTGACTTTC. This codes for CASSVRLRGANVLTF.

The chain's CDR3 is CASSQGTGPYNYGYTF. CDR3 DNA: TGCGCCAGCAGCCAAGGTACAGGGCCTTATAACTATGGCTACACCTTC. The V and J genes are TRBV4-3 and TRBJ1-2, with D possibly matching TRBD1 (6 bases). V lost 1 base and J 1 base, leaving 13 bases between the germline ends. CDR1 LGHNA and CDR2 YSLEER come from the germline V gene. CDR3 size: 16 residues.

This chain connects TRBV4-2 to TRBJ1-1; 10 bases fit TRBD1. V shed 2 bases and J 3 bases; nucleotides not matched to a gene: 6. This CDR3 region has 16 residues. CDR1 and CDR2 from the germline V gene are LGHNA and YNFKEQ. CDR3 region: CASSQPRQGAHTEAFF. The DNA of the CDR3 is TGTGCCAGCAGCCAACCGAGACAGGGGGCACACACTGAAGCTTTCTTT.

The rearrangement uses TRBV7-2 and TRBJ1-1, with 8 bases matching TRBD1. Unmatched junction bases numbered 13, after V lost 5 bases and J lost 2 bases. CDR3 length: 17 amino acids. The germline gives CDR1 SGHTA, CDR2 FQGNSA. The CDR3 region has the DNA TGTGCCAGCAGCATCCTTGGACAGGGTCTCCATAACACTGAAGCTTTCTTT. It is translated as CASSILGQGLHNTEAFF. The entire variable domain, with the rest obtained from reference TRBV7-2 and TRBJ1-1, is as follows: GAGVSQSPSNKVTEKGKDVELRCDPISGHTALYWYRQSLGQGLEFLIYFQGNSAPDKSGLPSDRFSAERTGGSVSTLTIQRTQQEDSAVYLCASSILGQGLHNTEAFFGQGTRLTVV.